This T cell receptor (beta chain) came from a study of blood T cell repertoires in COVID-19. In the study overall: T cells, B-cell-depleted T cells, or PBMCs provided the cDNA or gDNA that served as material.

TCRdb's copy holds only in-frame clones and misses some; the assay was immunoSEQ multiplex PCR. The repertoire holds 390,000 or so clones, with roughly 88% as singletons. Per germline, CDR1 MNHEY and CDR2 SVGAGI. Trimming pared 1 base from V and 4 bases from J, leaving 13 bases between. The CDR3 length is 15 residues. The gene calls are TRBV6-5 and TRBJ1-1; no reliable D call. The specimen sequenced was peripheral blood. This TCR was recovered from a woman in her twenties or thirties with active or convalescent COVID-19. In DNA, the CDR3 is TGTGCCAGCAGTTACTTGAAGGTAGGGAGCACTGAAGCTTTCTTT. It is translated as CASSYLKVGSTEAFF.